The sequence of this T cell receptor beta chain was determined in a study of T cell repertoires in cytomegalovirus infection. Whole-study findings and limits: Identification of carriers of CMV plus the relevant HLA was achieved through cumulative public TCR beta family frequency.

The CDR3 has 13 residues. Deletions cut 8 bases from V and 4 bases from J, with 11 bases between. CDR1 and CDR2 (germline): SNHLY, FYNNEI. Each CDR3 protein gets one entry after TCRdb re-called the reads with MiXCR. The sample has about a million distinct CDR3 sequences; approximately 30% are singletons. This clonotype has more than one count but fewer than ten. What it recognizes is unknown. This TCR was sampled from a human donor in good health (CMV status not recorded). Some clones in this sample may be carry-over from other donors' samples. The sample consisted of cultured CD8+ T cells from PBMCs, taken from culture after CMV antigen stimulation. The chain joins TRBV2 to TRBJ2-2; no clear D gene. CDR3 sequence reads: CASGVILTGELFF. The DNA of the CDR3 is TGTGCCAGCGGGGTTATCCTCACCGGGGAGCTGTTTTTT.